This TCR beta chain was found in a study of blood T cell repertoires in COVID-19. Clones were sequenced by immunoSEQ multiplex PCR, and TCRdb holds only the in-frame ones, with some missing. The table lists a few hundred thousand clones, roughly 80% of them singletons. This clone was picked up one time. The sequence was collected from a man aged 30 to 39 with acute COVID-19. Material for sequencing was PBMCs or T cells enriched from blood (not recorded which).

CDR3 sequence: CASSMGRTGNTEAFF. Written as DNA, the CDR3 is TGTGCCAGTAGTATGGGGAGGACAGGGAACACTGAAGCTTTCTTT. The genes are TRBV19 and TRBJ1-1, with 7 bases identical to TRBD1. This CDR3 is built from 15 residues. Germline V gives CDR1 LNHDA, CDR2 SQIVND (reference sequence). The trim removed 3 bases at V and 1 base at J, leaving 5 bases unmatched.